A few counts support the clone carrying this T cell receptor (beta chain). No antigen is known for it. This entry comes from a study of identical twins. General observations from the study: Part of the zero-insertion signal could reflect confounding by invariant MAIT and iNKT cells.

TCRdb reprocessed the 5' RACE reads via MiXCR and lists one record per CDR3 protein. The sample gives hundreds of thousands of distinct CDR3 sequences, 5.5% to 6.5% of which show up once; roughly 1.8% is in the top ten. The CDR3 consists of 16 residues. Germline V lookup: CDR1 SQVTM, CDR2 ANQGSEA. V gave up 4 bases and J gave up 0 bases; unmatched junction bases: 6. The origin of this receptor is a man between 18 and 29 years old in good health. This rearrangement joins TRBV29-1 to TRBJ2-3; 11 positions match TRBD2. The sample consisted of naive T cells sorted from blood. Written as DNA, the CDR3 is TGCAGCGTTGTACCCGGGACTAGCGGTAGCACAGATACGCAGTATTTT. This encodes CSVVPGTSGSTDTQYF.